A selection of T cell receptor beta chains follows, all from one sample in a study of shared clonotypes between healthy human individuals. Using immunoSEQ multiplex PCR, the repertoire was profiled, and TCRdb retains in-frame clones only, with some absent. The table includes about 2.3 million clones, 93% detected once. Specimen: naive CD4+ T cells from PBMCs. These receptors came from a man between 18 and 35 years old in good health. Some clones in this sample may be carry-over from other donors' samples. CDR3s include the opening cysteine and the closing phenylalanine or tryptophan. A D gene is named only where the DNA matches it firmly. A clone size is listed for some rows: how often the clone was seen (once, few, many), or a class if it is expanded.

cdr3_length: 13; v_call: TRBV9; d_call: TRBD1; clone_size: NA; j_call: TRBJ2-3; cdr3_nt: TGTGCCAGCAGCACTACAGGGGCAGATACGCAGTATTTT; cdr3_aa: CASSTTGADTQYF
cdr3_length: 14; v_call: TRBV15; d_call: NA; clone_size: NA; j_call: TRBJ2-1; cdr3_nt: TGTGCCACCAGCAGCCGGCAGAGTGGGGATGAGCAGTTCTTC; cdr3_aa: CATSSRQSGDEQFF
cdr3_length: 15; v_call: TRBV5-1; d_call: TRBD1; clone_size: NA; j_call: TRBJ1-1; cdr3_nt: TGCGCCAGCACCCGAACCGGACAGGGGAACACTGAAGCTTTCTTT; cdr3_aa: CASTRTGQGNTEAFF
cdr3_length: 13; v_call: TRBV9; d_call: NA; clone_size: NA; j_call: TRBJ1-2; cdr3_nt: TGTGCCAGCAGCGAACAGGGATTAGGTGGCTACACCTTC; cdr3_aa: CASSEQGLGGYTF
cdr3_length: 14; v_call: TRBV28; d_call: NA; clone_size: NA; j_call: TRBJ1-1; cdr3_nt: TGTGCCAGCAGCCAGATAGGGAGGTACACTGAAGCTTTCTTT; cdr3_aa: CASSQIGRYTEAFF
cdr3_length: 16; v_call: TRBV10-3; d_call: NA; clone_size: NA; j_call: TRBJ2-5; cdr3_nt: TGTGCCATCAGTGAACACGGTCCTATCAGTCAAGAGACCCAGTACTTC; cdr3_aa: CAISEHGPISQETQYF
cdr3_length: 17; v_call: TRBV4-1; d_call: TRBD2; clone_size: NA; j_call: TRBJ2-1; cdr3_nt: TGCGCCAGCAGCCAAGAGGGGCGGGAGTGGGCATACAATGAGCAGTTCTTC; cdr3_aa: CASSQEGREWAYNEQFF
cdr3_length: 15; v_call: TRBV7-2; d_call: TRBD1; clone_size: NA; j_call: TRBJ1-5; cdr3_nt: TGTGCCAGCAGCATAGACAGGGGCGGTCGTCAGCCCCAGCATTTT; cdr3_aa: CASSIDRGGRQPQHF
cdr3_length: 14; v_call: TRBV28; d_call: NA; clone_size: NA; j_call: TRBJ2-7; cdr3_nt: TGTGCCAGCGGGGGGGGCGCGAGGGCCTACGAGCAGTACTTC; cdr3_aa: CASGGGARAYEQYF
cdr3_length: 14; v_call: TRBV11-2; d_call: NA; clone_size: NA; j_call: TRBJ2-1; cdr3_nt: TGTGCCAGCAGCTTAGACATTAGCGGCAATGAGCAGTTCTTC; cdr3_aa: CASSLDISGNEQFF
cdr3_length: 15; v_call: TRBV18; d_call: NA; clone_size: NA; j_call: TRBJ1-5; cdr3_nt: TGTGCCAGCTCACCAAGGGGGGTTGGGAATCAGCCCCAGCATTTT; cdr3_aa: CASSPRGVGNQPQHF
cdr3_length: 13; v_call: TRBV18; d_call: NA; clone_size: few; j_call: TRBJ1-2; cdr3_nt: TGTGCCAGCTCACCACAGGGGCTCCTTGGCTACACCTTC; cdr3_aa: CASSPQGLLGYTF
cdr3_length: 18; v_call: TRBV15; d_call: TRBD1; clone_size: NA; j_call: TRBJ1-5; cdr3_nt: TGTGCCACCAGCGGCCCGAGGGGCGGACAGGGAGGCTATCAGCCCCAGCATTTT; cdr3_aa: CATSGPRGGQGGYQPQHF
cdr3_length: 12; v_call: TRBV2; d_call: NA; clone_size: NA; j_call: TRBJ2-5; cdr3_nt: TGTGCCAGCAGTCCCGCGCCTGAGACCCAGTACTTC; cdr3_aa: CASSPAPETQYF
cdr3_length: 17; v_call: TRBV2; d_call: TRBD2; clone_size: NA; j_call: TRBJ2-7; cdr3_nt: TGTGCCAGCAGGGGGACAGGGACTAGCGGTTTCTCCTACGAGCAGTACTTC; cdr3_aa: CASRGTGTSGFSYEQYF
cdr3_length: 14; v_call: TRBV5-1; d_call: TRBD2; clone_size: NA; j_call: TRBJ2-2; cdr3_nt: TGCGCCAGCAGCGTTAGCGGGAAAGCCGGGGAGCTGTTTTTT; cdr3_aa: CASSVSGKAGELFF
cdr3_length: 15; v_call: TRBV2; d_call: NA; clone_size: NA; j_call: TRBJ2-4; cdr3_nt: TGTGCCAGCAGTGTGGAGGGTACAGCCAAAAACATTCAGTACTTC; cdr3_aa: CASSVEGTAKNIQYF
cdr3_length: 14; v_call: TRBV25-1; d_call: NA; clone_size: NA; j_call: TRBJ1-5; cdr3_nt: TGTGCCAGCAGTGAGGGGCTTAGCAATCAGCCCCAGCATTTT; cdr3_aa: CASSEGLSNQPQHF
cdr3_length: 15; v_call: TRBV5-6; d_call: TRBD1; clone_size: NA; j_call: TRBJ2-7; cdr3_nt: TGTGCCAGCAGCTTGCCGGGACAGGTAGGCTACGAGCAGTACTTC; cdr3_aa: CASSLPGQVGYEQYF
cdr3_length: 15; v_call: TRBV30; d_call: TRBD2; clone_size: NA; j_call: TRBJ2-1; cdr3_nt: TGTGCCTGGAGTGTACGGTTAGCGGGGAACAATGAGCAGTTCTTC; cdr3_aa: CAWSVRLAGNNEQFF
cdr3_length: 15; v_call: TRBV18; d_call: NA; clone_size: NA; j_call: TRBJ2-7; cdr3_nt: TGTGCCAGCTCACCACGGGAGGACCCATCCTACGAGCAGTACTTC; cdr3_aa: CASSPREDPSYEQYF
cdr3_length: 17; v_call: TRBV7-3; d_call: TRBD2; clone_size: NA; j_call: TRBJ2-1; cdr3_nt: TGTGCCAGCAGCTCCTTGGGTGTTGCGGGAGGGATTAATGAGCAGTTCTTC; cdr3_aa: CASSSLGVAGGINEQFF
cdr3_length: 17; v_call: TRBV1; d_call: NA; clone_size: NA; j_call: TRBJ2-3; cdr3_nt: TGCACCAGCAGCCAAGAAAAGAGGCGGGGACACACAGATACGCAGTATTTT; cdr3_aa: CTSSQEKRRGHTDTQYF
cdr3_length: 16; v_call: TRBV7-2; d_call: NA; clone_size: NA; j_call: TRBJ1-1; cdr3_nt: TGTGCCAGCAGCTTGCGACGGAACCTTATGAACACTGAAGCTTTCTTT; cdr3_aa: CASSLRRNLMNTEAFF
cdr3_length: 18; v_call: TRBV4-1; d_call: NA; clone_size: NA; j_call: TRBJ1-2; cdr3_nt: TGCGCCAGCAGCCAATTCGGTGGGGGGACGGGTCGGCAGTATGGCTACACCTTC; cdr3_aa: CASSQFGGGTGRQYGYTF
cdr3_length: 16; v_call: TRBV29-1; d_call: NA; clone_size: NA; j_call: TRBJ2-1; cdr3_nt: TGCAGCGTTGAAGATAGGGCGGGACAGAACTACAATGAGCAGTTCTTC; cdr3_aa: CSVEDRAGQNYNEQFF
cdr3_length: 15; v_call: TRBV15; d_call: NA; clone_size: NA; j_call: TRBJ2-7; cdr3_nt: TGTGCCACCAGCTCCCAGTCCCTCGGTTCCTACGAGCAGTACTTC; cdr3_aa: CATSSQSLGSYEQYF
cdr3_length: 14; v_call: TRBV14; d_call: NA; clone_size: NA; j_call: TRBJ1-1; cdr3_nt: TGTGCCAGCACGCGGCTCAGGCAGGGGACTGAAGCTTTCTTT; cdr3_aa: CASTRLRQGTEAFF
cdr3_length: 14; v_call: TRBV11-2; d_call: NA; clone_size: NA; j_call: TRBJ2-1; cdr3_nt: TGTGCCAGCAGCTTAGTTTGGGGACTCAATGAGCAGTTCTTC; cdr3_aa: CASSLVWGLNEQFF
cdr3_length: 13; v_call: TRBV7-9; d_call: NA; clone_size: NA; j_call: TRBJ1-5; cdr3_nt: TGTGCCAGCAGCTTAGGTCGGGATCAGCCCCAGCATTTT; cdr3_aa: CASSLGRDQPQHF
cdr3_length: 13; v_call: TRBV27; d_call: NA; clone_size: NA; j_call: TRBJ1-1; cdr3_nt: TGTGCCAGCAGTTTATTGGGCCAGGTTAAAGCTTTCTTT; cdr3_aa: CASSLLGQVKAFF